Following are 10 T cell receptor beta chains from one sample sequenced in a study of blood T cell repertoires in COVID-19. Sequenced by immunoSEQ multiplex PCR; TCRdb stores in-frame clones only, minus some. The table includes about 43,000 clones, about four fifths detected once. The sequenced sample was peripheral blood. These receptors were taken from a woman in her fifties or sixties with acute or convalescent COVID-19.

The rearrangement joins TRBV25-1 to TRBJ1-3, with a possible D match to TRBD1 (5 bases). Germline CDR1 and CDR2: MGHDK and SYGVNS. The CDR3 covers 12 residues. With 5 bases removed from V and 6 bases from J, the gap between germline ends came to 8 bases. CDR3 in DNA: TGTGCCAGCAGTTGGGGGGAAAACACCATATATTTT. Its protein product is CASSWGENTIYF.

The chain couples TRBV19 to TRBJ1-4, with D unresolved. V lost 4 bases, J lost 8 bases, and 20 bases lay in between. The CDR3 extends over 16 amino acids. The V gene's germline CDR1 is LNHDA and CDR2 SQIVND (reference sequence). In DNA, the CDR3 is TGTGCCAGTAGTACTACGCCCGTGTCTCACCGAGAAAAACTGTTTTTT. Translating gives CASSTTPVSHREKLFF.

V is TRBV3-1 (or the pseudogene TRBV3-2) and J is TRBJ2-3; TRBD2 aligns across 11 bases. The CDR3 is made up of 16 amino acids. CDR1 and CDR2 from the germline V gene are LGHDT and YNNKEL (reference sequence). The V gene end was trimmed by 3 bases and the J gene end by 3 bases; junction bases not matched to a gene: 5. CDR3 loop: CASSHPLAGGTDTQYF. CDR3 sequence (DNA): TGTGCCAGCAGCCACCCGCTAGCGGGAGGAACAGATACGCAGTATTTT.

This clone turned up a few times. The V call is TRBV7-9, the J call TRBJ1-1; no clear D. The V end was cut by 3 bases, the J end by 4 bases, with 12 bases between. Germline V lookup: CDR1 SEHNR, CDR2 FQNEAQ (reference sequence). The CDR3 is made up of 14 amino acids. For the CDR3, the DNA is TGTGCCAGCAGCTTCGGAGATAGAGGCACTGAAGCTTTCTTT. Translating it yields CASSFGDRGTEAFF.

The chain combines TRBV12-3 or TRBV12-4 with TRBJ1-2; D is unclear. CDR3 length: 13 residues. V lost 5 bases and J 7 bases, leaving 14 bases between the germline ends. The CDR3 DNA follows: TGTGCCAGCAGTCCAGGAACGGAATCTGGCTACACCTTC. It is translated as CASSPGTESGYTF.

This clone was seen a handful of times. V usage is TRBV28 and J usage is TRBJ2-1; possible D gene TRBD2, 7 bases. There are 15 residues in the CDR3. Germline lookup yields CDR1 MDHEN and CDR2 SYDVKM. The V end was cut by 6 bases, the J end by 0 bases, with 12 bases between. The CDR3 DNA sequence: TGTGCCAGCAGGCCGGCGGGGGCCTCCTACAATGAGCAGTTCTTC. Protein sequence: CASRPAGASYNEQFF.

The rearrangement uses TRBV30 and TRBJ2-3, with D maybe TRBD2 (7 bases). Trimming cost V 3 bases and J 2 bases, with 21 bases left between them. The germline gives CDR1 GTSNPN, CDR2 SVGIG (reference sequence). The CDR3 totals 17 residues. The CDR3 DNA reads as TGTGCCTGGAGGGGCTGGGGGGGGCACACCACCACAGATACGCAGTATTTT. Residues: CAWRGWGGHTTTDTQYF.

The chain employs TRBV5-1 and TRBJ1-4; weak D call: TRBD1 (5 bases). CDR1 is SGHRS, CDR2 YFSETQ, per germline. V lost 0 bases to trimming and J lost 1 base, with 10 bases between them. The CDR3 covers 16 residues. DNA for the CDR3: TGCGCCAGCAGCTTGGAAGTAAGGGGAACTAATGAAAAACTGTTTTTT. Protein: CASSLEVRGTNEKLFF.

The chain joins TRBV7-8 to TRBJ1-1, with D perhaps TRBD1 (5 bases). The CDR3 is 13 amino acids. The germline V and J ends were trimmed by 2 bases and 5 bases, with 9 bases remaining between them. CDR1 and CDR2 from the germline V gene are SGHVS and FQNEAQ. CDR3 sequence (DNA): TGTGCCAGCAGCTTACAGGGTCAGACTGAAGCTTTCTTT. Protein: CASSLQGQTEAFF.

The chain carries TRBV7-3 and TRBJ2-2, with D perhaps matching TRBD1 (6 bases). Germline assignment: CDR1 SGHTA and CDR2 FQGTGA. With 6 bases removed from V and 6 bases from J, the gap between germline ends came to 14 bases. This CDR3 region has 14 residues. The CDR3 here is CASSNQGRAGELFF. The CDR3 DNA follows: TGTGCCAGCAGTAACCAGGGGCGCGCCGGGGAGCTGTTTTTT.